The table lists the clone carrying this T cell receptor beta chain with many counts. Its antigen remains unknown. The entry originates in a study of blood T cells in healthy people across ages. Findings and caveats of the study: Naive T cell percentage showed a strong correlation with TCR beta diversity. Estimated diversity across one million T cells was deemed an underestimate.

For the second PCR, which ran for about 7 to 11 cycles, a sample-barcoded 5' primer and a J-beta primer mix were used. TCRdb recomputed calls from the 5' RACE reads with MiXCR, one row per CDR3 protein. The sample records about 800,000 distinct CDR3 sequences, about 42% being singletons. V was clipped by 2 bases and J by 4 bases; unmatched bases: 6. The CDR3 is 15 residues long. Per the germline V gene, CDR1 is MNHEY and CDR2 is SMNVEV (reference sequence). This chain joins TRBV27 and TRBJ2-7; 9 nucleotides match TRBD1. The sequence derives from a man aged 80 or over in good health. The material sequenced was blood. CDR3 DNA sequence: TGTGCCAGCAGTTTAACCGGGACAGGGAGGTACGAGCAGTACTTC. Encoded protein: CASSLTGTGRYEQYF.